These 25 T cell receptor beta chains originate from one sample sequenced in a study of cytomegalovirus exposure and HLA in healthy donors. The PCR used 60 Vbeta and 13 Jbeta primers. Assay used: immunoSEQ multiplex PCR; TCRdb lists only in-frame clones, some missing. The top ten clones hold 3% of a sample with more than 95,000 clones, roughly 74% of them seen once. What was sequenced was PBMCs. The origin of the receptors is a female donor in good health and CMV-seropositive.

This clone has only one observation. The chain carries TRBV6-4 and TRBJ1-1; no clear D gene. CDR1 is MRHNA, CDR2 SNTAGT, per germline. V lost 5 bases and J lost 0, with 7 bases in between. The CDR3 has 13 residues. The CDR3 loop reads CASSWELNTEAFF. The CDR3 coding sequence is TGTGCCAGCAGTTGGGAGCTGAACACTGAAGCTTTCTTT.

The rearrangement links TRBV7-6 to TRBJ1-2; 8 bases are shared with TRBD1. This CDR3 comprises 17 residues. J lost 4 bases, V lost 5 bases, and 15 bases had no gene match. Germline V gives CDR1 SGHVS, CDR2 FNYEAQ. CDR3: CASSRGDRQLGTYGYTF. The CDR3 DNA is TGTGCCAGCAGCCGGGGGGACAGGCAGCTCGGGACCTATGGCTACACCTTC.

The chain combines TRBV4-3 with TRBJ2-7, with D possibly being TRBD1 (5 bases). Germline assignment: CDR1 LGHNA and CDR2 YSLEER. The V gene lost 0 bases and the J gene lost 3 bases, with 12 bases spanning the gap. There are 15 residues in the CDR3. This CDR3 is CASSQEDNEGYEQYF. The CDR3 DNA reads TGCGCCAGCAGCCAAGAGGACAACGAAGGCTACGAGCAGTACTTC.

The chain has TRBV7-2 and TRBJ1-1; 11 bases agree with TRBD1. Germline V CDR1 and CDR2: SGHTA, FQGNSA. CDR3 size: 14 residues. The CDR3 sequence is CAVGQGAKSTEAFF. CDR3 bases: TGTGCAGTCGGACAGGGGGCAAAAAGCACTGAAGCTTTCTTT.

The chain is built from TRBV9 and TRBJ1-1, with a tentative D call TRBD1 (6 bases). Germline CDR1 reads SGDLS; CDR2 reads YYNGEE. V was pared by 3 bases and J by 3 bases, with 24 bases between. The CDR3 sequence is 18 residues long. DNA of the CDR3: TGTGCCAGCAGCGCGGACAGCGGCAGATCCGCCATCGACACTGAAGCTTTCTTT. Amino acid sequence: CASSADSGRSAIDTEAFF.

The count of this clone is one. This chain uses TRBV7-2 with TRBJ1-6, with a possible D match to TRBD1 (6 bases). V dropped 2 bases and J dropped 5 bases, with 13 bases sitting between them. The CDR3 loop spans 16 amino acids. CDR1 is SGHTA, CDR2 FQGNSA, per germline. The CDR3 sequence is CASSLRTVQNNSPLHF. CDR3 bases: TGTGCCAGCAGCTTAAGGACAGTACAAAATAATTCACCCCTCCACTTT.

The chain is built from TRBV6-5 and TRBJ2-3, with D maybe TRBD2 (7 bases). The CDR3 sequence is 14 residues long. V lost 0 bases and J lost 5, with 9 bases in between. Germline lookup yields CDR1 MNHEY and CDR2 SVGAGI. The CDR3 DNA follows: TGTGCCAGCAGTTACTCAGGGGGGGAAGATACGCAGTATTTT. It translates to CASSYSGGEDTQYF.

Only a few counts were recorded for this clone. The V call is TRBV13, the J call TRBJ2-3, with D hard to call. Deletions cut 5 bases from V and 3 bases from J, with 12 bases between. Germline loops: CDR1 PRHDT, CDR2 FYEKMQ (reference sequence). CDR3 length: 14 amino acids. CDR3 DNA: TGTGCCAGCAGCGCCCGGTGGGCAACAGATACGCAGTATTTT. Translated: CASSARWATDTQYF.

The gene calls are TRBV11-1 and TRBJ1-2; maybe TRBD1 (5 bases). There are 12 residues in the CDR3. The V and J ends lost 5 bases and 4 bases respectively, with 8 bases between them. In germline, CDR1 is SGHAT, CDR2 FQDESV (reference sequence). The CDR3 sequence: CASSITGYGYTF. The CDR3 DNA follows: TGTGCCAGCAGCATAACAGGCTATGGCTACACCTTC. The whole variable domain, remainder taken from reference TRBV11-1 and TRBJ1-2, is EAEVAQSPRYKITEKSQAVAFWCDPISGHATLYWYRQILGQGPELLVQFQDESVVDDSQLPKDRFSAERLKGVDSTLKIQPAELGDSAMYLCASSITGYGYTFGSGTRLTVV.

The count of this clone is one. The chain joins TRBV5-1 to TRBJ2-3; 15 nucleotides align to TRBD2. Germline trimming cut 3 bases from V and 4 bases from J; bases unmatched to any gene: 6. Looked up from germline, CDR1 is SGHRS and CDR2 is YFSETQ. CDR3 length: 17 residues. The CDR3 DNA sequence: TGCGCCAGCAGCTCCGGACTAGCGGGGGGGATTCCAGATACGCAGTATTTT. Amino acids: CASSSGLAGGIPDTQYF.

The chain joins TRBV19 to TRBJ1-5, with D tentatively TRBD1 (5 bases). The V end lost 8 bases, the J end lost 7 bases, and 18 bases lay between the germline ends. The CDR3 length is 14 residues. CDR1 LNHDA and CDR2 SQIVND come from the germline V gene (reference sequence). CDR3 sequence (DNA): TGTGCCAGTCGCCCCGGGCAGGGTAACCAGCCCCAGCATTTT. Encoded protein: CASRPGQGNQPQHF.

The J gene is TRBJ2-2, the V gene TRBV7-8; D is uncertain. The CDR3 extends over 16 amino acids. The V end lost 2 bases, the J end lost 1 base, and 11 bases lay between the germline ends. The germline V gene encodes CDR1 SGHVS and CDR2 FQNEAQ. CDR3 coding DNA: TGTGCCAGCAGCTTATCTTGGTCAGGGAACACCGGGGAGCTGTTTTTT. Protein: CASSLSWSGNTGELFF.

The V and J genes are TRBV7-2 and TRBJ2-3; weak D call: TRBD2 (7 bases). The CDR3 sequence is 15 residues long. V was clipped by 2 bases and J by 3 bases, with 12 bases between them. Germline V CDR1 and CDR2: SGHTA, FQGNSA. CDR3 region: CASSLQGRGTDTQYF. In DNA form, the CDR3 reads TGTGCCAGCAGCTTACAGGGGCGGGGGACAGATACGCAGTATTTT.

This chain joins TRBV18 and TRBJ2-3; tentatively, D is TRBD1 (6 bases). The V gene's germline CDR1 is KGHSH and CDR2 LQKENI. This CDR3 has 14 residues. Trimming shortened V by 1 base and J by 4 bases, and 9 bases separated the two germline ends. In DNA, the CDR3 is TGTGCCAGCTCACCACGGGACATAGCAGATACGCAGTATTTT. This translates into CASSPRDIADTQYF.

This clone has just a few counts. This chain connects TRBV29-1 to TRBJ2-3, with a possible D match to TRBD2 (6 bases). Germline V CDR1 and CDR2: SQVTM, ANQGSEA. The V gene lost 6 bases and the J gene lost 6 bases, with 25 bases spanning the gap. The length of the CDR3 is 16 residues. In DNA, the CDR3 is TGCAGCGTGGAGGACGCGGGACCCCCGGCTTCCGATACGCAGTATTTT. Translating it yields CSVEDAGPPASDTQYF.

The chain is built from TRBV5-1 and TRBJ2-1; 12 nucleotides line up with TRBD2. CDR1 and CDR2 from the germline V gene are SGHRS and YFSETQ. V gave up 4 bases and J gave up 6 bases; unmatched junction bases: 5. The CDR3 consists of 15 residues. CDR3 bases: TGCGCCAGCAGCCCGGGACTAGCGGGCGCCAATGAGCAGTTCTTC. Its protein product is CASSPGLAGANEQFF.

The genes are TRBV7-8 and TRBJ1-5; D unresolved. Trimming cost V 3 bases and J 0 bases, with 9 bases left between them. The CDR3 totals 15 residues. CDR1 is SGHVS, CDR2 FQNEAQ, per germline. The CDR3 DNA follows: TGTGCCAGCAGCTTTAGTAGAAATAGCAATCAGCCCCAGCATTTT. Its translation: CASSFSRNSNQPQHF.

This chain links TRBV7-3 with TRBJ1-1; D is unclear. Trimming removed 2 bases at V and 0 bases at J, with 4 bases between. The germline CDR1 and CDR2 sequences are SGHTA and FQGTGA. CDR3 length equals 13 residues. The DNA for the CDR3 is TGTGCCAGCAGCTTATCAGTGAACACTGAAGCTTTCTTT. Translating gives CASSLSVNTEAFF.

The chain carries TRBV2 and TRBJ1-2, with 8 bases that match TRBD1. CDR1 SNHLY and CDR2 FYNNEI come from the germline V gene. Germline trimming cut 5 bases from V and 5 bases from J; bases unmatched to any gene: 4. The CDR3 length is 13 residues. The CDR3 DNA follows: TGTGCCAGCAGTCAGGACAGGGAGTATGGCTACACCTTC. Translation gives CASSQDREYGYTF.

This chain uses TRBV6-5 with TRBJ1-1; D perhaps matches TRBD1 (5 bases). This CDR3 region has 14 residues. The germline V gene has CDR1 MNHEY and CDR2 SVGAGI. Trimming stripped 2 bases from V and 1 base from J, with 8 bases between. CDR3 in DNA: TGTGCCAGCAGTTACAGAACAGGGAACACTGAAGCTTTCTTT. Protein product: CASSYRTGNTEAFF.

CDR3 nucleotide sequence: TGTGCCGGGACAGGGGCCGGAAACACCATATATTTT. Its protein is CAGTGAGNTIYF. The rearrangement uses TRBV13 and TRBJ1-3, with 10 nucleotides matching TRBD1. Losses at the gene ends were 11 bases for V and 4 bases for J; bases not matched to a gene: 2. CDR1 and CDR2 (germline): PRHDT, FYEKMQ (reference sequence). The CDR3 has 12 residues.

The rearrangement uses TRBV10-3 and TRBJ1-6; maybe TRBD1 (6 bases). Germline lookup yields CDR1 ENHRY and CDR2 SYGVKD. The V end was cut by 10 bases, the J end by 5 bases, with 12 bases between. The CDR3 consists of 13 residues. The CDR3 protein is CATGEGDNSPLHF. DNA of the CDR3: TGTGCCACCGGGGAGGGGGATAATTCACCCCTCCACTTT.

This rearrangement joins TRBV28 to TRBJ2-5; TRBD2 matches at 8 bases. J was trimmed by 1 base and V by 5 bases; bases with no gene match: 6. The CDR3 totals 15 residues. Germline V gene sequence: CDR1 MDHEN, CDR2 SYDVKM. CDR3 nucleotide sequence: TGTGCCAGCAGTCTTCGCGGGGGGAGCCAAGAGACCCAGTACTTC. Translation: CASSLRGGSQETQYF.

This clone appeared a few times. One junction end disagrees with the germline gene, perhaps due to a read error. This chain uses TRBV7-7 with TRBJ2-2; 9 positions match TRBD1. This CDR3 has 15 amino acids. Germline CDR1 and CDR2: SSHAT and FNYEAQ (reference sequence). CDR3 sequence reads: CASSPGTGYTGELFF. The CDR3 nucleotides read TGTGCTAGCAGTCCCGGGACAGGGTACACCGGGGAGCTGTTTTTT. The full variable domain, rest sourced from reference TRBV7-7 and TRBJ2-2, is GAGVSQSPRYKVTKRGQDVTLRCDPISSHATLYWYQQALGQGPEFLTYFNYEAQPDKSGLPSDRFSAERPEGSISTLTIQRTEQRDSAMYRCASSPGTGYTGELFFGEGSRLTVL.

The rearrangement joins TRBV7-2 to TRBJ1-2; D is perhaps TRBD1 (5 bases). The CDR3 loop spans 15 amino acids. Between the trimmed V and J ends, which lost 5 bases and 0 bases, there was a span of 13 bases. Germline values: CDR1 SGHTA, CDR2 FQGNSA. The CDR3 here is CASSPGHLANYGYTF. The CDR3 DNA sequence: TGTGCCAGCAGCCCCGGACACTTAGCTAACTATGGCTACACCTTC.